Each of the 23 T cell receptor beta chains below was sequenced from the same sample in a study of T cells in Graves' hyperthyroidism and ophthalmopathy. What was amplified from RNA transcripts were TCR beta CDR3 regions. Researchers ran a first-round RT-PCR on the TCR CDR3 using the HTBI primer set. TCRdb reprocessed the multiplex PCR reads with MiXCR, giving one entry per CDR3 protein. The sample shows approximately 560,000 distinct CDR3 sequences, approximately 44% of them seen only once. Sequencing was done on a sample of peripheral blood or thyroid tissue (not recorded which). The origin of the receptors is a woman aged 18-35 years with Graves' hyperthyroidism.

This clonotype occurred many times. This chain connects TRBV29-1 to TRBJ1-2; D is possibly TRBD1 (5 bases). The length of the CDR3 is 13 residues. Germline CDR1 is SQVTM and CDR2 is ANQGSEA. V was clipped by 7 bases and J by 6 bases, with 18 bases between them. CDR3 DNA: TGCAGCGGCCTCCCGGGGGAGATAGATGGCTACACCTTC. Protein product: CSGLPGEIDGYTF.

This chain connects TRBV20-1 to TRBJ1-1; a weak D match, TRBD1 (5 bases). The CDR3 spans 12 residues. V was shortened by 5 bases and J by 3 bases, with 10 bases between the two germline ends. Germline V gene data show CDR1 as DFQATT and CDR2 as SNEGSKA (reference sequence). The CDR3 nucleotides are TGCAGTGCTCCGAGGGGTGACACTGAAGCTTTCTTT. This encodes CSAPRGDTEAFF.

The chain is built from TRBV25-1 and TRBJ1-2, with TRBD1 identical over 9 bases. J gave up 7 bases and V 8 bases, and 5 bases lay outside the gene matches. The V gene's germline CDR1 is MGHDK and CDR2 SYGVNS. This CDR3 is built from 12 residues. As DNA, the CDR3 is TGTGCCAGCTTGGACAGGGGCGCTGGCTACACCTTC. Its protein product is CASLDRGAGYTF.

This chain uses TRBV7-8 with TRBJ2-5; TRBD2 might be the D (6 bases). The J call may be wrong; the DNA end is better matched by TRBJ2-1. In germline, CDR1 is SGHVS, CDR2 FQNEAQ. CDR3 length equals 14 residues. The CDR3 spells CASSYTRDLNEQFF. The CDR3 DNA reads TGTGCCAGCAGCTACACCCGGGACTTAAATGAGCAGTTCTTC.

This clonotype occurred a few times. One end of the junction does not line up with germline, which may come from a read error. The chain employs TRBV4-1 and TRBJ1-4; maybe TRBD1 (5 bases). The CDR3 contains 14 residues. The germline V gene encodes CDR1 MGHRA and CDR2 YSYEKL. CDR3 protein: CASSLFDSNEKLFF. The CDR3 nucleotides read TGTGCCAGCAGCCTATTCGACAGTAATGAAAAACTGTTTTTT.

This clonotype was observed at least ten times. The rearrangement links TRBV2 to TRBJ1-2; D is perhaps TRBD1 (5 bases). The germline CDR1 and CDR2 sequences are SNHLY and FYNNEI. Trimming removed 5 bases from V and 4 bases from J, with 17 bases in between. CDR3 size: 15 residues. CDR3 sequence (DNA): TGTGCCAGCAGTTCGCCCGGGACGCCTGGCTATGGCTACACCTTC. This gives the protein CASSSPGTPGYGYTF.

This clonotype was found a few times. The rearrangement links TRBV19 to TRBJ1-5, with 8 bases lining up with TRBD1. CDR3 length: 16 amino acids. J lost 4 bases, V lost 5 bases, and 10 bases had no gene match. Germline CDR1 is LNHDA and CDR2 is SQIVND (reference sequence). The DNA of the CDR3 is TGTGCCAGTAGTGATCGAGACAGGGGTAGGAATCAGCCCCAGCATTTT. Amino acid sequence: CASSDRDRGRNQPQHF.

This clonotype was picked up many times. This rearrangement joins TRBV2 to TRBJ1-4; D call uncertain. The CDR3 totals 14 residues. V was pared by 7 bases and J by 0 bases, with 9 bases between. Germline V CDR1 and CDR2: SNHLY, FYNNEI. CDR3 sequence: CASKAQTTNEKLFF. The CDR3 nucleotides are TGTGCCAGCAAGGCCCAGACAACTAATGAAAAACTGTTTTTT.

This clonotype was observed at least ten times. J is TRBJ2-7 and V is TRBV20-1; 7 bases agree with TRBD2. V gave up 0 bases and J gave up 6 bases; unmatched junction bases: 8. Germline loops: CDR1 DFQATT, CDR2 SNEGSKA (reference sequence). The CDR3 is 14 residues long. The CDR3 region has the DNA TGCAGTGCTAGAGATGGGAGGGAGCAGGGCGAGCAGTACTTC. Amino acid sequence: CSARDGREQGEQYF.

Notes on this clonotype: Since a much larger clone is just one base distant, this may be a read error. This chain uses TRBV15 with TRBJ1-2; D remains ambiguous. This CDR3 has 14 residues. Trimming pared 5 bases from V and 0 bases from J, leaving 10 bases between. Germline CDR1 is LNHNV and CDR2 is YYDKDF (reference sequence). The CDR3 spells CATSGPVSNYGYTF. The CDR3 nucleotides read TGTGCCACCAGCGGACCGGTTTCTAACTATGGCTACACCTTC.

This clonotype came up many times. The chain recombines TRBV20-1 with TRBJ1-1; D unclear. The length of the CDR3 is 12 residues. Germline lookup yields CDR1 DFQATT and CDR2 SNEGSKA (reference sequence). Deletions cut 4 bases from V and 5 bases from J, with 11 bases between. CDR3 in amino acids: CSAIRPGTEAFF. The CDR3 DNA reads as TGCAGTGCTATTCGACCGGGGACTGAAGCTTTCTTT.

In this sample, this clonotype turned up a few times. The DNA of the CDR3 is TGTGCCAGCAGCTTGGGGGGACAACACTCTGGAAACACCATATATTTT. Translation gives CASSLGGQHSGNTIYF. The V gene is TRBV13, the J gene TRBJ1-3, with TRBD1 as a possible D gene (6 bases). Trimming pared 3 bases from V and 0 bases from J, leaving 12 bases between. CDR1 is PRHDT, CDR2 FYEKMQ, per germline (reference sequence). This CDR3 comprises 16 residues. Drawing the rest from reference TRBV13 and TRBJ1-3, the complete variable domain is AAGVIQSPRHLIKEKRETATLKCYPIPRHDTVYWYQQGPGQDPQFLISFYEKMQSDKGSIPDRFSAQQFSDYHSELNMSSLELGDSALYFCASSLGGQHSGNTIYFGEGSWLTVV.

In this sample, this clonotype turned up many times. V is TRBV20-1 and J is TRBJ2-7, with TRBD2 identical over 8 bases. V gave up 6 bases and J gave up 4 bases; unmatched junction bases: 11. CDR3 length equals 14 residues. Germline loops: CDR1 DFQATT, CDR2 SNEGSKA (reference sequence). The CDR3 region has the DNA TGCAGTGCCACCGGGACTAGTCAGGAGTACGAGCAGTACTTC. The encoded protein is CSATGTSQEYEQYF.

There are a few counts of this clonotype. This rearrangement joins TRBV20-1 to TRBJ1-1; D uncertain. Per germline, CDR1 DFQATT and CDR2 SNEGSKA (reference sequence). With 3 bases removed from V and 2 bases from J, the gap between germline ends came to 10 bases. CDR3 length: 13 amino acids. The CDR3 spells CSASGLANTEAFF. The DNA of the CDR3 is TGCAGTGCTAGTGGCTTGGCTAACACTGAAGCTTTCTTT.

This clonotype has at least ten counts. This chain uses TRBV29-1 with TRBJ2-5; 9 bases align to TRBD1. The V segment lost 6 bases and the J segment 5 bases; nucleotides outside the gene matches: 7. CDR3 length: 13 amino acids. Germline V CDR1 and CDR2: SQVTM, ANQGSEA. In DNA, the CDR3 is TGCAGCGTAGTACAGGGGGCAGGGGAGACCCAGTACTTC. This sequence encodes CSVVQGAGETQYF. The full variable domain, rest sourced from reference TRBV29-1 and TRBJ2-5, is SAVISQKPSRDICQRGTSLTIQCQVDSQVTMMFWYRQQPGQSLTLIATANQGSEATYESGFVIDKFPISRPNLTFSTLTVSNMSPEDSSIYLCSVVQGAGETQYFGPGTRLLVL.

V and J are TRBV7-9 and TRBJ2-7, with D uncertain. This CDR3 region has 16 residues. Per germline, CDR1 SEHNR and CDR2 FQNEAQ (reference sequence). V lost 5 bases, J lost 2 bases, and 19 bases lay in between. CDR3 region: CASSPPRASPTYEQYF. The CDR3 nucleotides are TGTGCCAGCAGCCCTCCCCGCGCCAGTCCGACCTACGAGCAGTACTTC.

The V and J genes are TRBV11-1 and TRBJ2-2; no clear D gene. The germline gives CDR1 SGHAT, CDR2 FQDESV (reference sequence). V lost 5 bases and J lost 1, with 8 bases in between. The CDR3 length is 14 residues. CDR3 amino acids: CASSQNRNTGELFF. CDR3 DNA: TGTGCCAGCAGCCAAAACAGGAACACCGGGGAGCTGTTTTTT.

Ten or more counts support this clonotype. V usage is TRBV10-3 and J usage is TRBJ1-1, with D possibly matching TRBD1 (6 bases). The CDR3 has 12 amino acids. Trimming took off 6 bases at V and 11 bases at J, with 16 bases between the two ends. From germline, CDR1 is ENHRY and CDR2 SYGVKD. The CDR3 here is CAISLRGQRAFF. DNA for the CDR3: TGTGCCATCAGCCTCAGAGGACAGCGGGCTTTCTTT.

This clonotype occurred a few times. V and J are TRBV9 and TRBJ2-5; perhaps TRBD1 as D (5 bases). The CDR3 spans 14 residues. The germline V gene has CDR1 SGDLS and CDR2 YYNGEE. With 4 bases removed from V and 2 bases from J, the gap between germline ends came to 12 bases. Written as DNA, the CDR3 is TGTGCCAGCAGCCCCTTCGACAGTCAAGAGACCCAGTACTTC. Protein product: CASSPFDSQETQYF.

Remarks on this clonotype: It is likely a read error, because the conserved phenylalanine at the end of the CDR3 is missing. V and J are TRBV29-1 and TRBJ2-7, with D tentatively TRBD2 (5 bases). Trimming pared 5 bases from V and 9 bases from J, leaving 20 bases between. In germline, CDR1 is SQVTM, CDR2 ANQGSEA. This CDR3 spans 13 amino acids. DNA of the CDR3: TGCAGCGTTTCGAAGATGGGAGTTTTGGGGCAGTACCTC. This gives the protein CSVSKMGVLGQYL.

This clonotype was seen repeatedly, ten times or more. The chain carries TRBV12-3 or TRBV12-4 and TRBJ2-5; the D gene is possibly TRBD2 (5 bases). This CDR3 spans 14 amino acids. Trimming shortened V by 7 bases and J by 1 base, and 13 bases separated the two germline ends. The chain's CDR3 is CASTGSGLQETQYF. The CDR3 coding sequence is TGTGCCAGCACCGGAAGCGGACTCCAAGAGACCCAGTACTTC.

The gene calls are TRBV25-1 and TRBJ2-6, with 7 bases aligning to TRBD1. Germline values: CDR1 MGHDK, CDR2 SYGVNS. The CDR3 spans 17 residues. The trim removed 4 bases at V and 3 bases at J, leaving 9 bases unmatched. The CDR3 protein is CASSGQGLYGGANVLTF. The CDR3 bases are TGTGCCAGCAGTGGACAGGGCCTTTACGGTGGGGCCAACGTCCTGACTTTC.

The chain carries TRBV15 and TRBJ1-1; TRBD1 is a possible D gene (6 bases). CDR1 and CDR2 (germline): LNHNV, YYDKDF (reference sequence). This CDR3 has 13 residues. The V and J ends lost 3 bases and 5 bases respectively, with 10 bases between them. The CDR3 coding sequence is TGTGCCACCAGCAGTATTCAGGGGACTGAAGCTTTCTTT. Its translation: CATSSIQGTEAFF.